The 19 T cell receptor beta chains below all came from one sample that was sequenced in a study of regulatory T cells in long-lasting Graves disease. Arm-PCR of CDR3 regions with iRepertoire HTBI primers generated TCR beta libraries. One entry per CDR3 protein results from TCRdb running MiXCR on the multiplex PCR reads. The top ten clones hold 25% to 30% of a sample with hundreds of thousands of distinct CDR3 sequences, 15% to 20% of them seen once. Time point specified: persistent/refractory GD, antithyroid drugs over 5 years with positive TRAb. Following extraction of RNA from PBMCs, that RNA was used to make the TCR library. The specimen was peripheral blood mononuclear cells (PBMCs), collected when the disease was refractory, from a patient treated with antithyroid drugs. Receptors were obtained from a female donor with Graves disease.

This clonotype was counted many times. The V gene is TRBV28, the J gene TRBJ1-2; D gene ambiguous. CDR3 size: 14 residues. With 3 bases removed from V and 8 bases from J, the gap between germline ends came to 16 bases. Germline lookup yields CDR1 MDHEN and CDR2 SYDVKM. This CDR3 reads CASSFGETPGGYTF. CDR3 coding DNA: TGTGCCAGCAGTTTTGGGGAAACCCCCGGGGGCTACACCTTC.

In this sample, this clonotype turned up many times. The chain joins TRBV28 to TRBJ1-1, with no clear D. Germline V gives CDR1 MDHEN, CDR2 SYDVKM. The CDR3 consists of 19 residues. Trimming cost V 1 base and J 0 bases, with 21 bases left between them. The CDR3 DNA reads TGTGCCAGCAGTTTATTCTACCCGTTGGACGGACGATTGAACACTGAAGCTTTCTTT. Its translation: CASSLFYPLDGRLNTEAFF. Supplemented by reference TRBV28 and TRBJ1-1, the full variable domain reads DVKVTQSSRYLVKRTGEKVFLECVQDMDHENMFWYRQDPGLGLRLIYFSYDVKMKEKGDIPEGYSVSREKKERFSLILESASTNQTSMYLCASSLFYPLDGRLNTEAFFGQGTRLTVV.

At least ten counts were recorded for this clonotype. The chain uses TRBV7-2 and TRBJ2-5; TRBD1 might be the D (6 bases). CDR1 is SGHTA, CDR2 FQGNSA, per germline. V gave up 6 bases and J gave up 5 bases, with 16 bases separating them. The CDR3 runs to 14 residues. CDR3 in amino acids: CASRSDRNSETQYF. DNA of the CDR3: TGTGCCAGCAGATCAGACAGGAATTCTGAGACCCAGTACTTC.

The CDR3 DNA reads as TGTGCCAGCAGCTCCCGGGACAGGGCGGGGTTTAAACATGGCTACACCTTC. It codes for CASSSRDRAGFKHGYTF. The chain uses TRBV7-9 and TRBJ1-2; 9 nucleotides agree with TRBD1. CDR3 length: 17 residues. Trimming took 4 bases from V and 6 from J; bases not matched to a gene: 15. The germline gives CDR1 SEHNR, CDR2 FQNEAQ (reference sequence).

This clonotype was picked up a small number of times. The chain couples TRBV5-1 to TRBJ2-3, with a tentative D call TRBD2 (5 bases). V was shortened by 1 base and J by 1 base, with 13 bases between the two germline ends. CDR3 length: 16 residues. Germline CDR1 SGHRS, CDR2 YFSETQ. The CDR3 DNA sequence: TGCGCCAGCAGCTTGTTTTCTGGAGGTGGCACAGATACGCAGTATTTT. It yields the protein CASSLFSGGGTDTQYF.

This clonotype occurred many times. The chain couples TRBV6-1 to TRBJ1-5; tentatively, D is TRBD1 (5 bases). Germline assignment: CDR1 MNHNS and CDR2 SASEGT. The CDR3 has 18 residues. V shed 2 bases and J shed 2 bases, with 19 bases lying between them. The CDR3 coding sequence is TGTGCCAGCAGTGAAAAGGGGTCAGGAGCTCCGGGCAATCAGCCCCAGCATTTT. Translated, it gives CASSEKGSGAPGNQPQHF.

In its sample, this clonotype was seen a few times. The chain is built from TRBV7-9 and TRBJ2-3; D possibly uses TRBD1 or TRBD2 (7 bases each). Germline assignment: CDR1 SEHNR and CDR2 FQNEAQ (reference sequence). CDR3 length: 19 residues. Trimming shortened V by 2 bases and J by 2 bases, and 23 bases separated the two germline ends. Here the CDR3 DNA reads TGTGCCAGCAGCTTACAACCGGGACAGCAGACTAGCCACACAGATACGCAGTATTTT. Encoded protein: CASSLQPGQQTSHTDTQYF.

This chain connects TRBV6-1 to TRBJ1-4; possible D gene TRBD1, 6 bases. Looked up from germline, CDR1 is MNHNS and CDR2 is SASEGT. V lost 8 bases to trimming and J lost 0 bases, with 13 bases between them. The CDR3 sequence is 15 residues long. This CDR3 reads CASQQGLATNEKLFF. The CDR3 DNA reads TGTGCCAGCCAACAGGGACTTGCAACTAATGAAAAACTGTTTTTT.

This clonotype occurred a few times. The V and J genes are TRBV29-1 and TRBJ2-7; 10 bases agree with TRBD1. The J segment lost 0 bases and the V segment lost 7 bases, leaving 9 bases of the junction unmatched. The CDR3 runs 15 residues. In germline, CDR1 is SQVTM, CDR2 ANQGSEA. CDR3 amino acids: CSDGQGVLSSYEQYF. The CDR3 bases are TGCAGCGACGGACAGGGGGTTCTGAGCTCCTACGAGCAGTACTTC.

This sequence joins TRBV10-2 and TRBJ1-3; tentatively, D is TRBD1 (6 bases). The germline gives CDR1 WSHSY, CDR2 SAAADI. The CDR3 extends over 15 amino acids. Trimming shortened V by 5 bases and J by 2 bases, and 13 bases separated the two germline ends. CDR3 bases: TGCGCCAGCAGTTACCAAACAGGGACTGGAAACACCATATATTTT. Translating gives CASSYQTGTGNTIYF.

The chain uses TRBV19 and TRBJ2-7, with 10 bases aligning to TRBD2. The CDR3 runs to 15 residues. Germline CDR1 reads LNHDA; CDR2 reads SQIVND (reference sequence). After removal of 5 bases from V and 3 bases from J, the junction contained 7 bases not matched to a gene. The CDR3 here is CASSVQLAGYYEQYF. DNA for the CDR3: TGTGCCAGTAGTGTCCAACTAGCGGGGTACTACGAGCAGTACTTC.

The chain employs TRBV7-2 and TRBJ2-7; TRBD2 matches at 9 bases. In germline, CDR1 is SGHTA, CDR2 FQGNSA. The ends lost 3 bases at V and 6 bases at J; junction bases unmatched: 9. The CDR3 totals 15 residues. The CDR3 loop reads CASSFHGSGSVEQYF. The CDR3 DNA sequence: TGTGCCAGCAGCTTCCATGGTAGCGGGAGTGTCGAGCAGTACTTC.

In this sample, this clonotype turned up many times. The CDR3: CASSLGQGTGGIGEQYF. As DNA, the CDR3 is TGTGCCAGCAGTTTAGGCCAAGGGACAGGGGGCATTGGCGAGCAGTACTTC. The V gene is TRBV28, the J gene TRBJ2-7; TRBD1 matches 12 bases. Germline CDR1 reads MDHEN; CDR2 reads SYDVKM. Trimming cost V 2 bases and J 6 bases; bases outside gene matches: 11. The CDR3 sequence is 17 residues long.

This rearrangement joins TRBV18 to TRBJ2-5; 9 bases match TRBD2. V lost 2 bases to trimming and J lost 2 bases; unmatched junction nucleotides: 6. There are 16 residues in the CDR3. Germline CDR1 and CDR2: KGHSH and LQKENI. The CDR3 DNA follows: TGTGCCAGCTCACCATCGACTAGCGGCCCACAAGAGACCCAGTACTTC. Its translation: CASSPSTSGPQETQYF.

The chain uses TRBV28 and TRBJ1-5, with D tentatively TRBD1 (6 bases). Germline V gene data show CDR1 as MDHEN and CDR2 as SYDVKM. Trimming removed 5 bases at V and 0 bases at J, with 11 bases between. The CDR3 is made up of 15 amino acids. CDR3 region: CASSTGPFSNQPQHF. The CDR3 DNA is TGTGCCAGCAGTACAGGGCCTTTTAGCAATCAGCCCCAGCATTTT.

CDR3 nucleotide sequence: TGTGCCAGCAGACCATCCGGGACAGGGGAGAGTGAGCAGTTCTTC. It yields the protein CASRPSGTGESEQFF. The V call is TRBV12-3 or TRBV12-4, the J call TRBJ2-1; 10 positions agree with TRBD1. The V gene end was trimmed by 6 bases and the J gene end by 9 bases; junction bases not matched to a gene: 11. This CDR3 spans 15 amino acids.

This clonotype was detected many times. The genes are TRBV29-1 and TRBJ2-6; D unclear. Germline-derived CDR1 and CDR2 are SQVTM and ANQGSEA. CDR3 length: 13 residues. The V and J ends lost 4 bases and 2 bases respectively, with 6 bases between them. The CDR3 spells CSVVGAGANVLTF. For the CDR3, the DNA is TGCAGCGTTGTAGGTGCTGGGGCCAACGTCCTGACTTTC.

The V and J genes are TRBV9 and TRBJ1-6; no clear D gene. Trimming left V 1 base short and J 2 bases short, with 10 bases between. The CDR3 extends over 16 amino acids. The germline V gene has CDR1 SGDLS and CDR2 YYNGEE. This chain's CDR3 is CASSVSPSPYNSPLHF. CDR3 coding DNA: TGTGCCAGCAGCGTATCACCTTCCCCCTATAATTCACCCCTCCACTTT.

The V gene is TRBV6-1, the J gene TRBJ2-5; either TRBD1 or TRBD2 may supply D (6 bases each). The J call may be incorrect, as the DNA end agrees better with TRBJ2-1. CDR3 length: 14 amino acids. Germline CDR1 and CDR2: MNHNS and SASEGT. CDR3 residues: CATGSGAPRNEQFF. For the CDR3, the DNA is TGTGCCACCGGATCGGGGGCTCCTCGCAATGAGCAGTTCTTC.